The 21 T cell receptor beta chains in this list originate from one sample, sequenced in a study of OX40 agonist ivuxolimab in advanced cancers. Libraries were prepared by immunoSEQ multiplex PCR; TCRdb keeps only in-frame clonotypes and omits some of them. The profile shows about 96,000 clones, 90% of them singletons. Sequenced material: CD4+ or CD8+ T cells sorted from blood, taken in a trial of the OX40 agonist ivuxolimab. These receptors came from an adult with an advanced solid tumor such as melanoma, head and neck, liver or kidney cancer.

In DNA, the CDR3 is TGTGCCTGGGCCCCGGTCCCCGCCGGAAATGAAAAACTGTTTTTT. Translation gives CAWAPVPAGNEKLFF. This chain links TRBV30 with TRBJ1-4; D ambiguous. Per germline, CDR1 GTSNPN and CDR2 SVGIG (reference sequence). Trimming cost V 5 bases and J 5 bases, with 18 bases left between them. The CDR3 spans 15 residues.

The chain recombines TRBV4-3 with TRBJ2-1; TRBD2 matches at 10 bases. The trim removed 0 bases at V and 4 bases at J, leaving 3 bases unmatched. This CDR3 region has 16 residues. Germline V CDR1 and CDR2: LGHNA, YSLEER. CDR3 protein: CASSQDLTSGYNEQFF. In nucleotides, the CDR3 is TGCGCCAGCAGCCAAGATCTGACTAGCGGGTACAATGAGCAGTTCTTC.

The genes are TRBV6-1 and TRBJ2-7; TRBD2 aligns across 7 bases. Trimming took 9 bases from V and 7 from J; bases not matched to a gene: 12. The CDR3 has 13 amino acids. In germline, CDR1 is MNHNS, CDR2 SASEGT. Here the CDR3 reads CASRKAGVREQYF. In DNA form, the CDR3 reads TGTGCCAGTAGGAAGGCGGGAGTAAGGGAGCAGTACTTC.

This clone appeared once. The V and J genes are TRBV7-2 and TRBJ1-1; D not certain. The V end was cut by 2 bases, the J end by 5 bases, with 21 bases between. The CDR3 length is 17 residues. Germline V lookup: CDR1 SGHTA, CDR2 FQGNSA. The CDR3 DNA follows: TGTGCCAGCAGCTTATCACGGGGTGTATGGACTCAAACTGAAGCTTTCTTT. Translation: CASSLSRGVWTQTEAFF.

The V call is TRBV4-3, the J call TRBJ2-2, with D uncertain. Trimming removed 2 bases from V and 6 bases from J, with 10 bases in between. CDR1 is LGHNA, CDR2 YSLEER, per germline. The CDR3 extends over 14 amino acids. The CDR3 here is CASSQQSGSGELFF. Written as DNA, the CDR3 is TGCGCCAGCAGCCAACAATCTGGTTCCGGGGAGCTGTTTTTT.

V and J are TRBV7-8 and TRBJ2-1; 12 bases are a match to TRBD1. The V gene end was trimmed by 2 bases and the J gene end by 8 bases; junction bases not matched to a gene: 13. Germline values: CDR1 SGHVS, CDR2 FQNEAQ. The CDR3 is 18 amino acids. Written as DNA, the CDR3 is TGTGCCAGCAGCTTAAGGGTCGCGGGACAGGGGGCTAAGGATGAGCAGTTCTTC. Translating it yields CASSLRVAGQGAKDEQFF.

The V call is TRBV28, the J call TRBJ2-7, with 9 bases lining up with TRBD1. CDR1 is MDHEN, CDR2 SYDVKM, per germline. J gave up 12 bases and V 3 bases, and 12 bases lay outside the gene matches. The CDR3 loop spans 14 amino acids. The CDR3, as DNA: TGTGCCAGCAGTTTTCAATCCGGGACAGGGCATAGGTACTTC. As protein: CASSFQSGTGHRYF.

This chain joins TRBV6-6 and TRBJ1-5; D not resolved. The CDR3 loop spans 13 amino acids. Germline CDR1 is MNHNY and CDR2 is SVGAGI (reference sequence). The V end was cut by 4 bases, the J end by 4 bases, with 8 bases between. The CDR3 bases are TGTGCCAGCAGTTTATCCGCAAATCAGCCCCAGCATTTT. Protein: CASSLSANQPQHF.

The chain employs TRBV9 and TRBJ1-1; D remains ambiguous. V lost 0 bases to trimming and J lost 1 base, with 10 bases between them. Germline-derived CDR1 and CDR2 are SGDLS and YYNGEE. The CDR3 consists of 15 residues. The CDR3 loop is CASSVVAGRNTEAFF. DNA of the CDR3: TGTGCCAGCAGCGTAGTTGCAGGAAGGAACACTGAAGCTTTCTTT. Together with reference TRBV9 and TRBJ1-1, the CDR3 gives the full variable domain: DSGVTQTPKHLITATGQRVTLRCSPRSGDLSVYWYQQSLDQGLQFLIQYYNGEERAKGNILERFSAQQFPDLHSELNLSSLELGDSALYFCASSVVAGRNTEAFFGQGTRLTVV.

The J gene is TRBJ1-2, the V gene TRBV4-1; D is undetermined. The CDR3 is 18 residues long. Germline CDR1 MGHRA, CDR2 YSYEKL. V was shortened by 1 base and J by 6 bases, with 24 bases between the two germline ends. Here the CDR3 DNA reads TGCGCCAGCAGCCAAGTAAGACCCCTTCCCGGGAGGCGCCATGGCTACACCTTC. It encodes CASSQVRPLPGRRHGYTF.

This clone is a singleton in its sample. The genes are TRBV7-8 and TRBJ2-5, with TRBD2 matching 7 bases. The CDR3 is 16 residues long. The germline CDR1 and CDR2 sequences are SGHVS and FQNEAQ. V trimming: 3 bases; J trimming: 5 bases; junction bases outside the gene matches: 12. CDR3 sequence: CASSLAAGVSVETQYF. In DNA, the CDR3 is TGTGCCAGCAGCTTGGCGGCGGGAGTCTCCGTGGAGACCCAGTACTTC.

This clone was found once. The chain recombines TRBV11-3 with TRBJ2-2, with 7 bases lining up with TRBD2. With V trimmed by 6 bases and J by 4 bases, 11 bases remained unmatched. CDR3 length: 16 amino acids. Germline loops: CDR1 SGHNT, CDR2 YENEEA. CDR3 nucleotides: TGTGCCAGCAGTTACCAGGGAGGGCCAAGCACCGGGGAGCTGTTTTTT. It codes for CASSYQGGPSTGELFF.

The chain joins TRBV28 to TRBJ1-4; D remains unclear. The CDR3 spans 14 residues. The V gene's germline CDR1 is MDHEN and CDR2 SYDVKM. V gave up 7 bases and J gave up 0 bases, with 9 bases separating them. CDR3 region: CASNIFPTNEKLFF. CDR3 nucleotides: TGTGCCAGCAATATTTTTCCAACTAATGAAAAACTGTTTTTT.

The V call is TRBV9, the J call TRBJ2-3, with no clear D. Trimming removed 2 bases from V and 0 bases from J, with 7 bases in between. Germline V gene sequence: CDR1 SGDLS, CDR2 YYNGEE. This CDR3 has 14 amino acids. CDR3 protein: CASSVSRSTDTQYF. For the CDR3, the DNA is TGTGCCAGCAGCGTCTCGCGGAGCACAGATACGCAGTATTTT.

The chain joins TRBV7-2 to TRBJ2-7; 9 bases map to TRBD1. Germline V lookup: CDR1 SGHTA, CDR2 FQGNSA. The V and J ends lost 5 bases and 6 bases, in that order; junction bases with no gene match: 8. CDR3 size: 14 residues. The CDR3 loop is CASSRQGVRGEQYF. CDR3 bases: TGTGCCAGCAGCCGACAGGGGGTACGCGGCGAGCAGTACTTC. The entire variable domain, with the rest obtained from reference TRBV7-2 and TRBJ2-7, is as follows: GAGVSQSPSNKVTEKGKDVELRCDPISGHTALYWYRQSLGQGLEFLIYFQGNSAPDKSGLPSDRFSAERTGGSVSTLTIQRTQQEDSAVYLCASSRQGVRGEQYFGPGTRLTVT.

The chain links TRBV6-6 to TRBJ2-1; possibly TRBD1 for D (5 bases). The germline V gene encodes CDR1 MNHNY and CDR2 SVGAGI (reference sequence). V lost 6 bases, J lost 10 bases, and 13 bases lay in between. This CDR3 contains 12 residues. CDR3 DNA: TGTGCCAGCAGGGCCGGCCAGGGAGAGCAGTTCTTC. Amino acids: CASRAGQGEQFF.

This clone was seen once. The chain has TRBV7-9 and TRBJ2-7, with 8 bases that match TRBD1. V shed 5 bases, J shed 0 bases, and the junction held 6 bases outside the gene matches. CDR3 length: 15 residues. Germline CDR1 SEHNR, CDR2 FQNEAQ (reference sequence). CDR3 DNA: TGTGCCAGCAGCGCCCGGACAGGGTTCTCCTACGAGCAGTACTTC. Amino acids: CASSARTGFSYEQYF.

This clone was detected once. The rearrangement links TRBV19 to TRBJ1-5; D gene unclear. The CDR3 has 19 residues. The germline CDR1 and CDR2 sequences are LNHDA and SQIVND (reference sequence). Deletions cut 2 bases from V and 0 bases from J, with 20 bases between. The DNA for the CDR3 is TGTGCCAGTAGTATACTGACCGTGGTACTACAGAATAGCAATCAGCCCCAGCATTTT. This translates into CASSILTVVLQNSNQPQHF.

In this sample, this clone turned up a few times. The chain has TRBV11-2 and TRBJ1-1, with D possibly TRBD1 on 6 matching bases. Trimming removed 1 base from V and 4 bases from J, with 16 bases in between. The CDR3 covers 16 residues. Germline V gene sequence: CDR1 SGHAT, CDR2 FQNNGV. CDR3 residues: CASSLAPRGGFTEAFF. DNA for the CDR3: TGTGCCAGCAGCTTAGCCCCCAGGGGAGGTTTCACTGAAGCTTTCTTT.

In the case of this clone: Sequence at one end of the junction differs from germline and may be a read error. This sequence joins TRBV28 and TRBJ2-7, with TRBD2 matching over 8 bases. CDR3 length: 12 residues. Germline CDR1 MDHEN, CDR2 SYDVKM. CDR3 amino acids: CASSFSGGEQCF. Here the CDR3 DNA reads TGTGCCAGCAGCTTCAGCGGGGGCGAGCAGTGCTTC.

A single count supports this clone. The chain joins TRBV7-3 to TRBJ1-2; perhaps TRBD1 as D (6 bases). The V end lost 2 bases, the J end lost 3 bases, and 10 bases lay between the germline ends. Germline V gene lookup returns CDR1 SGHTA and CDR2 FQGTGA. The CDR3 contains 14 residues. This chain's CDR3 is CASSLAGEDYGYTF. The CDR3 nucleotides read TGTGCCAGCAGCTTAGCAGGGGAGGACTATGGCTACACCTTC.